This T cell receptor (beta chain) comes out of a study of CD8 T cells in Susac syndrome. In germline, CDR1 is SEHNR, CDR2 FQNEAQ (reference sequence). Trimming stripped 4 bases from V and 0 bases from J, with 10 bases between. This CDR3 has 14 amino acids. Sequencing targeted TCR beta in T cells from blood (CD8+ and CD4+). The TEMRA cells underwent FACS enrichment, while the CD8+ and CD4+ T cells underwent negative isolation. This clonotype appeared a few times. The authors reverse transcribed about 0.5 to 1 ug RNA with random hexamers. TCRdb reprocessed the immunoSEQ multiplex PCR reads via MiXCR and lists one record per CDR3 protein. The sample has about 300,000 distinct CDR3 sequences, almost 85% seen once.

Sequences were obtained from CD8+ T cells from PBMCs. The rearrangement links TRBV7-9 to TRBJ2-7; possibly TRBD2 for D (5 bases). The receptor comes from a human donor with multiple sclerosis. The CDR3: CASSSSGASYEQYF. As DNA, the CDR3 is TGTGCCAGCAGCTCCAGCGGTGCCTCCTACGAGCAGTACTTC.